The clone carrying this T cell receptor (beta chain) was recorded a few times. Other DNA sequences in this specimen translate into the identical CDR3. Some clones are missing from TCRdb's copy, which holds only in-frame ones; the method was immunoSEQ multiplex PCR. The data contain roughly 150,000 clones, 89% of them singletons. The entry originates in a study of T cell responses to AZD1222 COVID-19 vaccine. V was trimmed by 3 bases and J by 4 bases, leaving 10 bases between them. This CDR3 contains 14 residues. Germline V gene data show CDR1 as MDHEN and CDR2 as SYDVKM. The sample in question was peripheral blood, obtained on day 0 of AZD1222 vaccination. The chain couples TRBV28 to TRBJ1-5, with D hard to call. The receptor was derived from an adult in good health. The CDR3: CASSLWGGNQPQHF. In DNA, the CDR3 is TGTGCCAGCAGTTTGTGGGGAGGTAATCAGCCCCAGCATTTT.